This T cell receptor (beta chain) was sequenced in a study of cytomegalovirus exposure and HLA in healthy donors. About the research overall: An early data release held 75 million to 100 million unique TCRs from HLA-typed donors. Whole-study results and caveats: With later analysis, a missense DCLRE1C variant became linked to TCR beta V- and J-gene trimming. Upon later analysis, TCR association rates were observed to vary by HLA locus, being highest for DRB1 and lowest for HLA-C. Published work reported that the classifier diagnosed cytomegalovirus status with high specificity and sensitivity.

The PCR was carried out with 60 Vbeta primers and 13 Jbeta primers. Sequencing was performed with immunoSEQ multiplex PCR; in TCRdb, only in-frame clones are kept and a portion is missing. The data contain 120,000 to 150,000 clones, roughly 80% of them singletons. For this clone: The target antigen is unknown.

The CDR3 covers 15 residues. Germline V gene sequence: CDR1 SGDLS, CDR2 YYNGEE. The V end was cut by 0 bases, the J end by 0 bases, with 7 bases between. This receptor was obtained from a male donor in good health and CMV-seronegative. The sample was PBMCs. The chain joins TRBV9 to TRBJ1-3, with D unresolved. CDR3 in amino acids: CASSVDGGSGNTIYF. Written as DNA, the CDR3 is TGTGCCAGCAGCGTAGACGGTGGCTCTGGAAACACCATATATTTT.